These 14 T cell receptor beta chains share one sample of origin, sequenced in a study of CD8+ T cells in alopecia areata. The authors extracted RNA and reverse transcribed it into cDNA as the sequencing template. Assay: immunoSEQ multiplex PCR; the TCRdb copy retains only in-frame clones and omits some. This table has some 210,000 clones, 50% to 70% appearing once. The sample consisted of CD4+ T cells sorted from blood, taken at week 0. Receptors originate from a human donor with alopecia areata.

This chain uses TRBV6-5 with TRBJ2-6, with unresolved D. Germline CDR1 is MNHEY and CDR2 is SVGAGI. Trimming stripped 5 bases from V and 2 bases from J, with 4 bases between. The CDR3 is 13 amino acids. DNA for the CDR3: TGTGCCAGCAGTGGGGCTGGGGCCAACGTCCTGACTTTC. Encoded protein: CASSGAGANVLTF.

The V and J genes are TRBV29-1 and TRBJ2-1; a weak D match, TRBD2 (7 bases). Per the germline V gene, CDR1 is SQVTM and CDR2 is ANQGSEA. The CDR3 contains 14 residues. Trimming cost V 7 bases and J 2 bases, with 15 bases left between them. The CDR3 coding sequence is TGCAGCGCTAAAGGGCGGGGGCCCTACAATGAGCAGTTCTTC. Its translation is CSAKGRGPYNEQFF.

The V call is TRBV6-6, the J call TRBJ2-5; weak D call: TRBD2 (5 bases). Trimming removed 4 bases at V and 2 bases at J, with 8 bases between. CDR1 MNHNY and CDR2 SVGAGI come from the germline V gene (reference sequence). CDR3 size: 13 residues. CDR3 sequence (DNA): TGTGCCAGCAGTTGGACTGGGCAAGAGACCCAGTACTTC. Its translation is CASSWTGQETQYF.

V gene TRBV5-1 combines with J gene TRBJ1-2, with D hard to call. Trimming cost V 1 base and J 2 bases, with 9 bases left between them. Germline CDR1 is SGHRS and CDR2 is YFSETQ. CDR3 length equals 14 residues. The DNA for the CDR3 is TGCGCCAGCAGCTTGCTCGACGGCAACTATGGCTACACCTTC. Its protein is CASSLLDGNYGYTF.

The chain uses TRBV7-9 and TRBJ2-5, with TRBD1 identical over 8 bases. Losses at the gene ends were 5 bases for V and 6 bases for J; bases not matched to a gene: 11. The CDR3 loop spans 15 amino acids. The germline V gene encodes CDR1 SEHNR and CDR2 FQNEAQ (reference sequence). CDR3 residues: CASSPRTGQWKTQYF. DNA of the CDR3: TGTGCCAGCAGCCCTAGGACAGGGCAGTGGAAGACCCAGTACTTC. The full variable domain, completed using reference TRBV7-9 and TRBJ2-5, is DTGVSQNPRHKITKRGQNVTFRCDPISEHNRLYWYRQTLGQGPEFLTYFQNEAQLEKSRLLSDRFSAERPKGSFSTLEIQRTEQGDSAMYLCASSPRTGQWKTQYFGPGTRLLVL.

V gene TRBV30 combines with J gene TRBJ2-3; unclear D gene. Germline CDR1 GTSNPN, CDR2 SVGIG (reference sequence). The ends were cut back, 2 bases at V and 2 bases at J, with 11 bases in the middle. CDR3 length: 14 residues. This CDR3 reads CAWSIGLDTDTQYF. The CDR3 DNA reads TGTGCCTGGAGTATTGGGCTCGACACAGATACGCAGTATTTT. The variable domain in full, completed from reference TRBV30 and TRBJ2-3, reads SQTIHQWPATLVQPVGSPLSLECTVEGTSNPNLYWYRQAAGRGLQLLFYSVGIGQISSEVPQNLSASRPQDRQFILSSKKLLLSDSGFYLCAWSIGLDTDTQYFGPGTRLTVL.

The V and J genes are TRBV28 and TRBJ2-1; D call uncertain. The CDR3 consists of 13 residues. From germline, CDR1 is MDHEN and CDR2 SYDVKM. V was pared by 3 bases and J by 10 bases, with 13 bases between. CDR3 bases: TGTGCCAGCAGTTTCCCGAATAGCCAGGAGCAGTTCTTC. Translation: CASSFPNSQEQFF.

The CDR3 reads CASSLGTPAYNEQFF. The CDR3 DNA reads as TGTGCCAGCAGCTTGGGGACACCCGCCTACAATGAGCAGTTCTTC. The genes are TRBV7-9 and TRBJ2-1; D possibly corresponds to TRBD1 (6 bases). There are 15 residues in the CDR3. The V end lost 3 bases, the J end lost 2 bases, and 11 bases lay between the germline ends. Germline lookup yields CDR1 SEHNR and CDR2 FQNEAQ (reference sequence).

V gene TRBV7-2 combines with J gene TRBJ2-1; either TRBD1 or TRBD2 may fit D (5 bases each). Germline-derived CDR1 and CDR2 are SGHTA and FQGNSA. Deletions cut 5 bases from V and 2 bases from J, with 13 bases between. CDR3 size: 15 residues. CDR3 protein: CASSNVGRAYNEQFF. In DNA, the CDR3 is TGTGCCAGCAGCAACGTGGGACGGGCCTACAATGAGCAGTTCTTC.

The chain employs TRBV29-1 and TRBJ2-1; D may match TRBD1 or TRBD2 (5 bases each). Trimming removed 7 bases from V and 8 bases from J, with 21 bases in between. Germline CDR1 and CDR2: SQVTM and ANQGSEA. CDR3 size: 14 residues. The CDR3 sequence is CSASKGRGGDEQFF. The DNA of the CDR3 is TGCAGCGCCTCCAAGGGACGGGGTGGTGATGAGCAGTTCTTC.

V gene TRBV5-1 combines with J gene TRBJ1-1, with D unresolved. The CDR3 is 14 residues long. Trimming cost V 2 bases and J 1 base, with 9 bases left between them. The germline gives CDR1 SGHRS, CDR2 YFSETQ. CDR3 in amino acids: CASSFSSWNTEAFF. The CDR3 DNA sequence: TGCGCCAGCAGCTTCAGCAGTTGGAACACTGAAGCTTTCTTT.

The rearrangement links TRBV2 to TRBJ2-2; the D is unclear. V lost 6 bases to trimming and J lost 1 base, with 0 bases between them. Germline V gives CDR1 SNHLY, CDR2 FYNNEI. The CDR3 length is 11 residues. The chain's CDR3 is CASRNTGELFF. In nucleotides, the CDR3 is TGTGCCAGCAGGAACACCGGGGAGCTGTTTTTT.

The chain employs TRBV7-9 and TRBJ1-2, with a weak D call TRBD1 (5 bases). Trimming left V 4 bases short and J 7 bases short, with 19 bases between. Looked up from germline, CDR1 is SEHNR and CDR2 is FQNEAQ (reference sequence). CDR3 length equals 15 residues. The CDR3 bases are TGTGCCAGCAGCTCCTCGAGGGGATTTGGCCGTGGCTACACCTTC. Translated, it gives CASSSSRGFGRGYTF.

There are many counts of this clone. V usage is TRBV14 and J usage is TRBJ1-2; unclear D gene. The germline V gene encodes CDR1 SGHDN and CDR2 FVKESK. V was pared by 3 bases and J by 2 bases, with 7 bases between. The CDR3 loop spans 13 amino acids. The CDR3: CASSHARNYGYTF. In nucleotides, the CDR3 is TGTGCCAGCAGCCACGCCCGGAACTATGGCTACACCTTC.